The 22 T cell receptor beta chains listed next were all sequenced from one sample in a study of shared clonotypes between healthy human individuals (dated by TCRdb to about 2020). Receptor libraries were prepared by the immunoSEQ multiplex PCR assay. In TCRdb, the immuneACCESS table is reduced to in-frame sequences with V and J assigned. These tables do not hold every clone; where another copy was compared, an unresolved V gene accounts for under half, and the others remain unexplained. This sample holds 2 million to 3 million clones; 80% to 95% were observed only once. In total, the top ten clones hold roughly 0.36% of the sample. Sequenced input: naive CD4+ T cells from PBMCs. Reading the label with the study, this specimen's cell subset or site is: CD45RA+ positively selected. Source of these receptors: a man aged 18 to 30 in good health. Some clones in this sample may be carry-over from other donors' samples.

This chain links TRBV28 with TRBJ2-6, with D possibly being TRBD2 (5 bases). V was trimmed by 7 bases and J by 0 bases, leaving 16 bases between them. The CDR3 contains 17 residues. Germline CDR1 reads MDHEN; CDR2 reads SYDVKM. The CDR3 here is CASTQPSGYSGANVLTF. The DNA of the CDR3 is TGTGCCAGCACCCAACCGTCGGGGTACTCTGGGGCCAACGTCCTGACTTTC.

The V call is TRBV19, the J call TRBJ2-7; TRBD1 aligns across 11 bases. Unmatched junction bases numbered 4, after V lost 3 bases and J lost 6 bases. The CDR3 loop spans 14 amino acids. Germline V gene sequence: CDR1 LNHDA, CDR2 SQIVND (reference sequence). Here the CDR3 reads CASSIDGTGGEQYF. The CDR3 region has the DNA TGTGCCAGTAGTATTGACGGGACAGGGGGCGAGCAGTACTTC.

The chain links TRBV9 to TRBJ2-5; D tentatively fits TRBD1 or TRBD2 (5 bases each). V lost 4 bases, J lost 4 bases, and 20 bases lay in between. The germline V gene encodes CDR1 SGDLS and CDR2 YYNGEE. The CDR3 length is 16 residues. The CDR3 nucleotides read TGTGCCAGCAGCTTCTATGAGGGCCAGGGCGGAGAGACCCAGTACTTC. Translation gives CASSFYEGQGGETQYF.

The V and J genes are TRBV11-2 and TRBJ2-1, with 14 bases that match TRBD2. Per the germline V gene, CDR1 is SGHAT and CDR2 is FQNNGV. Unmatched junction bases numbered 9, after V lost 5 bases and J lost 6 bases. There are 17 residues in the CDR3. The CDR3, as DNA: TGTGCCAGCAGCGAGGGGACTAGCGGGAGTCGAGGCAATGAGCAGTTCTTC. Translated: CASSEGTSGSRGNEQFF.

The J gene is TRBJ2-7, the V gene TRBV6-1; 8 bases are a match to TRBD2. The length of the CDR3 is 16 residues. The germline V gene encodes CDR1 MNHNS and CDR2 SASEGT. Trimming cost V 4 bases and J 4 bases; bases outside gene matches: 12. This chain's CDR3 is CASSGSQAGVRYEQYF. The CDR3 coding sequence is TGTGCCAGCAGTGGGTCACAAGCGGGGGTCCGTTACGAGCAGTACTTC.

CDR3: CSVGGVLHAEAFF. The CDR3, as DNA: TGCAGCGTAGGGGGGGTATTGCACGCTGAAGCTTTCTTT. This rearrangement joins TRBV29-1 to TRBJ1-1; tentatively, D is TRBD1 (6 bases). The germline gives CDR1 SQVTM, CDR2 ANQGSEA. V was pared by 6 bases and J by 6 bases, with 17 bases between. The CDR3 loop spans 13 amino acids.

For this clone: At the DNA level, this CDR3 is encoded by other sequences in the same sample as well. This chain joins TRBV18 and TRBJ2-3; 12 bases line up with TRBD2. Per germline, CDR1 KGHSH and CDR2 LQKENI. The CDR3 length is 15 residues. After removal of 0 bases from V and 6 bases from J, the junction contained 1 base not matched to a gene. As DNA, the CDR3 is TGTGCCAGCTCACCACCGGGGACTAGCGGGGATACGCAGTATTTT. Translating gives CASSPPGTSGDTQYF.

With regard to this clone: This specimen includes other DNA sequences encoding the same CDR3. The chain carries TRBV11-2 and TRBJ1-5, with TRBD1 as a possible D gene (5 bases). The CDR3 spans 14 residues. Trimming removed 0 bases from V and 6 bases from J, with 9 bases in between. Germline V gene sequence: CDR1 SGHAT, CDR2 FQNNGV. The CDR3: CASSLDGGGQPQHF. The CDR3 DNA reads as TGTGCCAGCAGCTTAGATGGGGGGGGTCAGCCCCAGCATTTT.

The CDR3 DNA follows: TGCGCCAGCAGCCAAGATGGAACCATGAACACTGAAGCTTTCTTT. Translating gives CASSQDGTMNTEAFF. This chain uses TRBV4-1 with TRBJ1-1, with unresolved D. V dropped 0 bases and J dropped 0 bases, with 8 bases sitting between them. CDR1 and CDR2 from the germline V gene are MGHRA and YSYEKL. The CDR3 runs to 15 residues.

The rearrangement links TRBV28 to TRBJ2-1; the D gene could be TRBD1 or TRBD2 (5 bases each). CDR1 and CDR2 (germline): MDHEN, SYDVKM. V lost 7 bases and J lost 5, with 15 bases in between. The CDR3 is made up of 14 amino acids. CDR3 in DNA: TGTGCCAGCAACCCCGCTGGGGGTAACAATGAGCAGTTCTTC. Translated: CASNPAGGNNEQFF.

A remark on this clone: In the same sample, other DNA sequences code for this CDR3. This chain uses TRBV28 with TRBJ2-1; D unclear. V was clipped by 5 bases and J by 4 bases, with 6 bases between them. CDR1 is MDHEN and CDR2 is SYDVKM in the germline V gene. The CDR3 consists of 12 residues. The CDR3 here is CASSPRYNEQFF. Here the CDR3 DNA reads TGTGCCAGCAGTCCTAGGTACAATGAGCAGTTCTTC.

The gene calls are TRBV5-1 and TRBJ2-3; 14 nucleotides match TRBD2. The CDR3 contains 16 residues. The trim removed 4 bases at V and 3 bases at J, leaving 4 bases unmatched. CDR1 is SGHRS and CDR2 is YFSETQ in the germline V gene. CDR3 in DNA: TGCGCCAGCAGCCCGGGACTAGCGGGAGAAACAGATACGCAGTATTTT. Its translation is CASSPGLAGETDTQYF.

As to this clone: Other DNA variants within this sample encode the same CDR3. This CDR3 is CASSLGGQGDQPQHF. CDR3 DNA sequence: TGTGCCAGCAGCTTGGGGGGACAGGGCGACCAGCCCCAGCATTTT. The rearrangement joins TRBV5-4 to TRBJ1-5, with TRBD1 matching over 9 bases. This CDR3 contains 15 residues. V lost 0 bases, J lost 7 bases, and 5 bases stayed unmatched. Per germline, CDR1 SGHNT and CDR2 YYREEE (reference sequence).

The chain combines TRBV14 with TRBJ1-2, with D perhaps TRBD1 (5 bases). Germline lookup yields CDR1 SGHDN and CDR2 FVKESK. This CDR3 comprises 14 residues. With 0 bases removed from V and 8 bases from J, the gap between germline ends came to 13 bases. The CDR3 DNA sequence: TGTGCCAGCAGCCAAGATTTAGCAGGGCAGGGCTACACCTTC. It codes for CASSQDLAGQGYTF.

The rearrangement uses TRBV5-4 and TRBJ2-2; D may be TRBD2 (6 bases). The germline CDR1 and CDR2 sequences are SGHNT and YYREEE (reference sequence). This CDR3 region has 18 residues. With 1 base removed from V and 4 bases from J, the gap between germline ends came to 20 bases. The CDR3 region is CASSLRTILGGRTGELFF. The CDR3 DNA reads TGTGCCAGCAGCTTGCGGACCATACTCGGGGGTCGCACCGGGGAGCTGTTTTTT.

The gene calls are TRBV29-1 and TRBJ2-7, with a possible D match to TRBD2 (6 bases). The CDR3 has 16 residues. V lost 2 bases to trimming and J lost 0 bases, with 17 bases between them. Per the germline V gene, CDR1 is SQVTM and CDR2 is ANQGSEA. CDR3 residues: CSVERRGGGRSYEQYF. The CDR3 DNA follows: TGCAGCGTTGAACGGCGGGGCGGAGGGCGCTCCTACGAGCAGTACTTC.

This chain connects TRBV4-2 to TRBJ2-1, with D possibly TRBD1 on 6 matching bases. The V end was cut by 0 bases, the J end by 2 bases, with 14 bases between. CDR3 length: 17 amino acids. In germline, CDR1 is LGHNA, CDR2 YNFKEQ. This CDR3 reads CASSQDFRGTTYNEQFF. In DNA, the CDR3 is TGTGCCAGCAGCCAAGATTTCAGGGGCACCACCTACAATGAGCAGTTCTTC.

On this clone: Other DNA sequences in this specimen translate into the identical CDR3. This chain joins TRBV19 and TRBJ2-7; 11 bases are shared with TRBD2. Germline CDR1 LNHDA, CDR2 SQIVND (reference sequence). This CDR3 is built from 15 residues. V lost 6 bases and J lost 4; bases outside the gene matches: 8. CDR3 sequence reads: CASSNPGLAVYEQYF. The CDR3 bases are TGTGCCAGTAGCAACCCGGGACTAGCGGTTTACGAGCAGTACTTC.

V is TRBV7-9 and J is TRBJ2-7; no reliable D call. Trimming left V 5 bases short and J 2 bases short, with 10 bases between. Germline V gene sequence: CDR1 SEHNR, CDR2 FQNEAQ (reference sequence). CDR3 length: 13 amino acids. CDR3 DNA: TGTGCCAGCAGCATCACGGGCCCCTACGAGCAGTACTTC. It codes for CASSITGPYEQYF.

This CDR3 reads CASRNRARYDQPQHF. The DNA of the CDR3 is TGTGCCAGCAGGAACAGGGCTCGGTACGATCAGCCCCAGCATTTT. The chain joins TRBV6-1 to TRBJ1-5, with D possibly matching TRBD1 (6 bases). The germline gives CDR1 MNHNS, CDR2 SASEGT. V lost 6 bases, J lost 5 bases, and 17 bases lay in between. The CDR3 spans 15 residues.

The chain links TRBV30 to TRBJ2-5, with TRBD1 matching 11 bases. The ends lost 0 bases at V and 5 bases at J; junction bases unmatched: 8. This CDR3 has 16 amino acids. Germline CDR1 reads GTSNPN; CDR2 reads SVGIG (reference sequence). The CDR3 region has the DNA TGTGCCTGGAGTGTGAGGCGGACAGGGGGCGAGGAGACCCAGTACTTC. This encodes CAWSVRRTGGEETQYF.

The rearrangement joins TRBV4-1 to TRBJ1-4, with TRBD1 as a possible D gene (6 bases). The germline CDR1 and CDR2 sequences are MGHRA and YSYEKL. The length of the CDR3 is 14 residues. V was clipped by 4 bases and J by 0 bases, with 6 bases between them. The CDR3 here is CASSPGATNEKLFF. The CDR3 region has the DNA TGCGCCAGCAGCCCAGGGGCAACTAATGAAAAACTGTTTTTT.